The 22 T cell receptor beta chains below were found in one sample sequenced in a study of cytomegalovirus exposure and HLA in healthy donors. In the PCR, 60 Vbeta and 13 Jbeta primers were used. Produced via immunoSEQ multiplex PCR; TCRdb's table is partial and in-frame only. The table lists 50,000 to 65,000 clones, 82% of them singletons. Sequences were obtained from PBMCs. The source of these receptors is a woman under 30 in good health and CMV-seronegative.

V gene TRBV4-1 combines with J gene TRBJ1-2; 8 nucleotides match TRBD1. The CDR3 length is 14 residues. CDR1 and CDR2 (germline): MGHRA, YSYEKL. The V gene end was trimmed by 3 bases and the J gene end by 5 bases; junction bases not matched to a gene: 5. CDR3 coding DNA: TGCGCCAGCAGCCAGACACGGACAGGGTATGGCTACACCTTC. Translated, it gives CASSQTRTGYGYTF.

This clone was seen just once. The chain is built from TRBV18 and TRBJ1-5, with 9 bases fitting TRBD1. This CDR3 is 19 amino acids long. The V segment lost 5 bases and the J segment 1 base; nucleotides outside the gene matches: 15. Germline V gene sequence: CDR1 KGHSH, CDR2 LQKENI. CDR3 loop: CASSNFGQGSGRSNQPQHF. The CDR3, as DNA: TGTGCCAGCTCAAACTTCGGACAGGGGAGTGGAAGGAGCAATCAGCCCCAGCATTTT.

The V call is TRBV4-1, the J call TRBJ2-1; D is uncertain. CDR1 MGHRA and CDR2 YSYEKL come from the germline V gene. Deletions cut 1 base from V and 5 bases from J, with 18 bases between. This CDR3 region has 17 residues. In DNA, the CDR3 is TGCGCCAGCAGCCAAGTGACTCTTCCCGGTTCGAACAATGAGCAGTTCTTC. This gives the protein CASSQVTLPGSNNEQFF.

The chain is built from TRBV7-9 and TRBJ2-7; D unresolved. Per germline, CDR1 SEHNR and CDR2 FQNEAQ (reference sequence). Trimming removed 2 bases at V and 5 bases at J, with 10 bases between. The CDR3 runs to 13 residues. DNA of the CDR3: TGTGCCAGCAGCTTACTCCTAACTCACGAGCAGTACTTC. Protein sequence: CASSLLLTHEQYF.

The chain links TRBV5-1 to TRBJ1-1; tentatively, D is TRBD1 (5 bases). From germline, CDR1 is SGHRS and CDR2 YFSETQ. CDR3 size: 15 residues. Trimming took off 0 bases at V and 4 bases at J, with 13 bases between the two ends. DNA of the CDR3: TGCGCCAGCAGCTTGGATGTCAGGGAGGGCACTGAAGCTTTCTTT. Amino acids: CASSLDVREGTEAFF.

The rearrangement uses TRBV30 and TRBJ1-2; 8 bases match TRBD1. The CDR3 sequence is 15 residues long. The germline gives CDR1 GTSNPN, CDR2 SVGIG (reference sequence). V was pared by 0 bases and J by 4 bases, with 7 bases of the junction left unmatched. CDR3 in DNA: TGTGCCTGGAGTGTATGGGCCGGACAGGGCTATGGCTACACCTTC. Translating it yields CAWSVWAGQGYGYTF.

The V gene is TRBV6-5, the J gene TRBJ2-1, with a possible D match to TRBD1 (6 bases). The CDR3 has 15 amino acids. Trimming removed 5 bases from V and 8 bases from J, with 19 bases in between. The germline V gene has CDR1 MNHEY and CDR2 SVGAGI. The CDR3 region is CASSPQGYRGHEQFF. The CDR3 coding sequence is TGTGCCAGCAGTCCACAGGGTTATCGGGGCCATGAGCAGTTCTTC.

In the case of this clone: Compared with germline, one end of the junction differs, possibly owing to a read error. The chain has TRBV6-1 and TRBJ2-6; 12 bases agree with TRBD1. The CDR3 is 19 amino acids. CDR1 is MNHNS and CDR2 is SASEGT in the germline V gene. The CDR3 nucleotides are TGTGCCAGCAGTGAATTTGGAGGGACAGGGGGCGCTGGGGCCAACGGCCTGACTTTC. Protein product: CASSEFGGTGGAGANGLTF.

This sequence joins TRBV6-8 and TRBJ1-6; the D is unclear. The CDR3 sequence is 17 residues long. Looked up from germline, CDR1 is MNHGY and CDR2 is SAAAGT. V was pared by 1 base and J by 0 bases, with 10 bases between. The DNA of the CDR3 is TGTGCCAGCAGTTACTTGTCCGTCAGCTCCTATAATTCACCCCTCCACTTT. This gives the protein CASSYLSVSSYNSPLHF.

J is TRBJ2-1 and V is TRBV5-1, with D uncertain. Germline values: CDR1 SGHRS, CDR2 YFSETQ. The CDR3 has 14 residues. V lost 5 bases and J lost 2, with 11 bases in between. This CDR3 reads CASRPVTTYNEQFF. CDR3 in DNA: TGCGCCAGCAGACCGGTTACCACCTACAATGAGCAGTTCTTC. Drawing the rest from reference TRBV5-1 and TRBJ2-1, the complete variable domain is KAGVTQTPRYLIKTRGQQVTLSCSPISGHRSVSWYQQTPGQGLQFLFEYFSETQRNKGNFPGRFSGRQFSNSRSEMNVSTLELGDSALYLCASRPVTTYNEQFFGPGTRLTVL.

The V and J genes are TRBV30 and TRBJ1-1; a possible D gene is TRBD1 (5 bases). The CDR3 runs 15 residues. V lost 2 bases and J 11 bases, leaving 24 bases between the germline ends. CDR1 is GTSNPN, CDR2 SVGIG, per germline (reference sequence). The CDR3 DNA reads TGTGCCTGGAGTTTTGGGGGGAGGGGAGTAAAGGTGGCTTTCTTT. Its translation is CAWSFGGRGVKVAFF.

The CDR3 nucleotides are TGTGCCAGCAGCTCCCTTAGCGGAAAAGAGACCCAGTACTTC. It encodes CASSSLSGKETQYF. V gene TRBV7-2 combines with J gene TRBJ2-5; D may be TRBD2 (6 bases). V was shortened by 4 bases and J by 3 bases, with 12 bases between the two germline ends. The CDR3 spans 14 residues. Germline V lookup: CDR1 SGHTA, CDR2 FQGNSA.

The chain uses TRBV19 and TRBJ2-5, with 7 positions matching TRBD1. V dropped 4 bases and J dropped 2; count of bases not matched to a gene: 4. CDR1 and CDR2 from the germline V gene are LNHDA and SQIVND (reference sequence). The length of the CDR3 is 14 residues. The CDR3: CASSRDRKQETQYF. CDR3 coding DNA: TGTGCCAGTAGTAGGGACAGAAAACAAGAGACCCAGTACTTC.

This chain uses TRBV6-1 with TRBJ2-1; unclear D gene. Trimming took off 6 bases at V and 0 bases at J, with 9 bases between the two ends. This CDR3 contains 14 residues. CDR1 and CDR2 (germline): MNHNS, SASEGT. The CDR3 region is CASSHHSSYNEQFF. CDR3 DNA: TGTGCCAGCAGCCACCACAGCTCCTACAATGAGCAGTTCTTC.

CDR3: CASSFRGDSQYF. The CDR3 bases are TGCGCCAGCAGCTTCAGGGGGGACAGTCAGTACTTC. J is TRBJ2-4 and V is TRBV5-1; tentative D call: TRBD1 (7 bases). Germline CDR1 reads SGHRS; CDR2 reads YFSETQ. The CDR3 consists of 12 residues. V gave up 2 bases and J gave up 12 bases, with 12 bases separating them.

V and J are TRBV19 and TRBJ2-5; no clear D gene. There are 13 residues in the CDR3. Germline lookup yields CDR1 LNHDA and CDR2 SQIVND (reference sequence). Trimming removed 3 bases at V and 2 bases at J, with 7 bases between. The CDR3 nucleotides read TGTGCCAGTAGTATGTCGCAGCAAGAGACCCAGTACTTC. Translating gives CASSMSQQETQYF.

V gene TRBV5-4 combines with J gene TRBJ1-5; no firm D call. The CDR3 covers 15 residues. V lost 4 bases and J 3 bases, leaving 14 bases between the germline ends. Germline V gives CDR1 SGHNT, CDR2 YYREEE (reference sequence). Written as DNA, the CDR3 is TGTGCCAGCAGCCCCTCAGTAGGAGTCAATCAGCCCCAGCATTTT. Translating it yields CASSPSVGVNQPQHF.

The gene calls are TRBV27 and TRBJ1-2; D perhaps matches TRBD1 (6 bases). Germline V gene data show CDR1 as MNHEY and CDR2 as SMNVEV (reference sequence). The CDR3 has 15 residues. V was cut by 6 bases and J by 0 bases, with 14 bases left in between. This CDR3 reads CASSRGDNANYGYTF. CDR3 nucleotides: TGTGCCAGCAGCAGAGGGGACAACGCTAACTATGGCTACACCTTC.

This chain joins TRBV28 and TRBJ2-5; 7 positions agree with TRBD1. CDR1 and CDR2 from the germline V gene are MDHEN and SYDVKM. V dropped 5 bases and J dropped 1; count of bases not matched to a gene: 10. CDR3 length: 16 amino acids. CDR3 region: CASSPKSTGPQETQYF. As DNA, the CDR3 is TGTGCCAGCAGTCCGAAATCGACAGGGCCCCAAGAGACCCAGTACTTC.

This clone is a singleton in its sample. This chain links TRBV5-1 with TRBJ2-4, with TRBD2 matching over 10 bases. The CDR3 totals 15 residues. The junction had 9 bases not matched to a gene; V was cut back by 1 base and J by 11 bases. Looked up from germline, CDR1 is SGHRS and CDR2 is YFSETQ. The DNA for the CDR3 is TGCGCCAGCAGCTTGAGAGGGCTAGCGGGAGTCGTTCAGTACTTC. Translation gives CASSLRGLAGVVQYF. Drawing the rest from reference TRBV5-1 and TRBJ2-4, the complete variable domain is KAGVTQTPRYLIKTRGQQVTLSCSPISGHRSVSWYQQTPGQGLQFLFEYFSETQRNKGNFPGRFSGRQFSNSRSEMNVSTLELGDSALYLCASSLRGLAGVVQYFGAGTRLSVL.

This clone was detected a few times. This chain joins TRBV5-1 and TRBJ2-7; 9 bases match TRBD1. J was trimmed by 5 bases and V by 2 bases; bases with no gene match: 8. The germline gives CDR1 SGHRS, CDR2 YFSETQ. This CDR3 is 15 amino acids long. CDR3 amino acids: CASSFGQGRNDEQYF. The DNA of the CDR3 is TGCGCCAGCAGCTTTGGACAGGGGAGGAACGACGAGCAGTACTTC.

The rearrangement links TRBV15 to TRBJ1-2; D is perhaps TRBD1 (6 bases). Germline CDR1 and CDR2: LNHNV and YYDKDF (reference sequence). V shed 0 bases and J shed 0 bases, with 8 bases lying between them. The CDR3 has 15 residues. The CDR3 sequence is CATSRDRGANYGYTF. The CDR3 bases are TGTGCCACCAGCAGAGACAGGGGTGCTAACTATGGCTACACCTTC.